This TCR beta chain was sequenced during a study of blood T cell repertoires in COVID-19. Looked up from germline, CDR1 is MNHNY and CDR2 is SVGAGI (reference sequence). The CDR3 runs 15 residues. Deletions cut 0 bases from V and 5 bases from J, with 13 bases between. TCRdb's table, derived via immunoSEQ multiplex PCR, lists solely in-frame clones and lacks some. The sample contains 90,000 to 120,000 clones, 88% of which appear only once. Sequencing was done on a sample of peripheral blood. This clonotype was obtained from a man in his forties or fifties with active or convalescent COVID-19. V and J are TRBV6-6 and TRBJ2-5; a weak D match, TRBD2 (6 bases). CDR3 in DNA: TGTGCCAGCAGTTACTCGAAAGGGGCGGGGGAGACCCAGTACTTC. This translates into CASSYSKGAGETQYF.